The 14 T cell receptor beta chains given below trace back to one sample, sequenced in a study of T cell changes during pregnancy in multiple sclerosis. Sequencing used immunoSEQ multiplex PCR; TCRdb keeps in-frame clones, though not all of them. The sample yields some 59,000 clones, 80% to 90% seen once. The material was peripheral blood, obtained in the first trimester of pregnancy. Every receptor here comes from a female donor with multiple sclerosis, enrolled in a pregnancy study.

V usage is TRBV5-1 and J usage is TRBJ1-2, with a tentative D call TRBD1 (5 bases). V was pared by 0 bases and J by 4 bases, with 13 bases between. CDR1 is SGHRS, CDR2 YFSETQ, per germline. The CDR3 is made up of 15 amino acids. The CDR3 DNA sequence: TGCGCCAGCAGCTTGGAGGGGATTCCCATCTATGGCTACACCTTC. Amino acid sequence: CASSLEGIPIYGYTF.

This chain joins TRBV5-5 and TRBJ1-5; the match to TRBD1 covers 7 bases. This CDR3 spans 18 amino acids. With 2 bases clipped from V and 2 bases from J, the junction kept 13 bases outside the gene matches. Germline loops: CDR1 SGHKS, CDR2 YYEKEE (reference sequence). The CDR3 protein is CASSFDRAALPGNQPQHF. CDR3 nucleotide sequence: TGTGCCAGCAGCTTTGACAGGGCAGCTCTTCCCGGCAATCAGCCCCAGCATTTT.

A word on this clone: Mismatch with germline at one junction end may stem from a read error. The chain employs TRBV7-3 and TRBJ1-6; TRBD1 is a possible D gene (6 bases). From germline, CDR1 is SGHTA and CDR2 FQGTGA. There are 13 residues in the CDR3. For the CDR3, the DNA is TGTGCCAGCAGCCCCACCGGGGGGGGCGCCCAGAATTTT. Translated: CASSPTGGGAQNF. Drawing the rest from reference TRBV7-3 and TRBJ1-6, the complete variable domain is GAGVSQTPSNKVTEKGKYVELRCDPISGHTALYWYRQSLGQGPEFLIYFQGTGAADDSGLPNDRFFAVRPEGSVSTLKIQRTERGDSAVYLCASSPTGGGAQNFGNGTRLTVT.

V is TRBV5-1 and J is TRBJ1-1, with TRBD1 identical over 7 bases. The J segment lost 1 base and the V segment lost 5 bases, leaving 8 bases of the junction unmatched. The CDR3 length is 15 residues. Germline CDR1 is SGHRS and CDR2 is YFSETQ. The CDR3 DNA reads TGCGCCAGCAGTATACAGGGGCCAGAGAACACTGAAGCTTTCTTT. Translation: CASSIQGPENTEAFF.

CDR3 nucleotide sequence: TGTGCCAGCAGTTGGGCGGGACTAGCGGACTTCTACGAGCAGTACTTC. It codes for CASSWAGLADFYEQYF. The genes are TRBV27 and TRBJ2-7, with 11 bases that match TRBD2. V shed 4 bases, J shed 3 bases, and the junction held 8 bases outside the gene matches. Germline V gives CDR1 MNHEY, CDR2 SMNVEV (reference sequence). This CDR3 has 16 residues.

CDR3 sequence (DNA): TGTGCCAGCAGCGGGGGCGCCTATAATTCACCCCTCCACTTT. Translation gives CASSGGAYNSPLHF. J is TRBJ1-6 and V is TRBV7-9; D is possibly TRBD1 (6 bases). This CDR3 is built from 14 residues. V lost 5 bases and J 2 bases, leaving 7 bases between the germline ends. Germline V gene data show CDR1 as SEHNR and CDR2 as FQNEAQ (reference sequence).

The chain combines TRBV7-2 with TRBJ2-3, with 7 bases that match TRBD2. With V trimmed by 3 bases and J by 11 bases, 17 bases remained unmatched. Germline V gene lookup returns CDR1 SGHTA and CDR2 FQGNSA. The CDR3 contains 16 residues. In nucleotides, the CDR3 is TGTGCCAGCAGCTTTTCGTTCGGGGGGAGCGAGGTTTGGCAGTATTTT. Amino acids: CASSFSFGGSEVWQYF.

V is TRBV7-2 and J is TRBJ1-2; D call uncertain. The CDR3 length is 12 residues. The ends were cut back, 5 bases at V and 13 bases at J, with 17 bases in the middle. Germline V gene sequence: CDR1 SGHTA, CDR2 FQGNSA. CDR3 residues: CASSRFDYPPTF. In nucleotides, the CDR3 is TGTGCCAGCAGCCGATTCGACTATCCTCCCACCTTC.

V is TRBV5-1 and J is TRBJ1-4; D is perhaps TRBD1 (6 bases). This CDR3 is 15 amino acids long. Germline V CDR1 and CDR2: SGHRS, YFSETQ. V lost 4 bases to trimming and J lost 5 bases, with 15 bases between them. DNA for the CDR3: TGCGCCAGCAGCCGATCAGGGGTTCTAAATGAAAAACTGTTTTTT. It encodes CASSRSGVLNEKLFF.

The chain joins TRBV27 to TRBJ2-4, with 10 bases lining up with TRBD1. V shed 6 bases and J 6 bases; nucleotides not matched to a gene: 5. Per the germline V gene, CDR1 is MNHEY and CDR2 is SMNVEV (reference sequence). This CDR3 spans 14 amino acids. CDR3 loop: CASRGQGSGNIQYF. In DNA, the CDR3 is TGTGCCAGCAGGGGACAGGGGAGTGGAAACATTCAGTACTTC.

This chain uses TRBV11-1 with TRBJ2-2; TRBD1 agrees at 8 bases. The CDR3 is made up of 15 amino acids. Germline V gene sequence: CDR1 SGHAT, CDR2 FQDESV (reference sequence). Trimming cost V 4 bases and J 3 bases; bases outside gene matches: 4. DNA of the CDR3: TGTGCCAGCAGCTGGGGACAGGCGGACACCGGGGAGCTGTTTTTT. Its protein product is CASSWGQADTGELFF.

The chain has TRBV2 and TRBJ2-7; D remains ambiguous. V was cut by 4 bases and J by 0 bases, with 10 bases left in between. Germline V gene sequence: CDR1 SNHLY, CDR2 FYNNEI. The CDR3 is made up of 14 amino acids. The DNA for the CDR3 is TGTGCCAGCAGTGTCACCAGGAACTCCTACGAGCAGTACTTC. Translated, it gives CASSVTRNSYEQYF.

V and J are TRBV7-2 and TRBJ1-2; no reliable D call. This CDR3 comprises 14 residues. Germline V gene lookup returns CDR1 SGHTA and CDR2 FQGNSA. V lost 6 bases and J lost 1, with 12 bases in between. The CDR3 region has the DNA TGTGCCAGCAGAGTCTACGGACTTAACTATGGCTACACCTTC. Residues: CASRVYGLNYGYTF.

The chain joins TRBV13 to TRBJ2-3; 9 bases match TRBD2. The CDR3 loop spans 17 amino acids. The V gene end was trimmed by 5 bases and the J gene end by 4 bases; junction bases not matched to a gene: 13. Germline CDR1 PRHDT, CDR2 FYEKMQ (reference sequence). The CDR3 is CASSTRGAGGRSDTQYF. CDR3 in DNA: TGTGCCAGCAGCACCCGAGGGGCGGGGGGGCGGTCAGATACGCAGTATTTT.